This T cell receptor beta chain was captured by sequencing in a study of monozygotic twins with inflammatory bowel disease. Germline CDR1 reads SGHVS; CDR2 reads FQNEAQ. The CDR3 runs 15 residues. Eight separate reactions for every sample produced the cDNA. TCRdb processed the 5' RACE reads again and assigns one entry to each CDR3 protein, with no DNA. Its clone listing holds a few hundred thousand distinct CDR3 sequences. The chain has TRBV7-8 and TRBJ2-2; the D call from TCRdb, TRBD2, cannot be confirmed without DNA. The TCR sequence derives from a human donor with ulcerative colitis or Crohn's disease, or a healthy co-twin of an affected twin (not recorded which). Sequencing input: blood. Here the CDR3 reads CASRIPAGSTGELFF.